These 13 T cell receptor beta chains were sequenced from one sample in a study of T cell repertoires in cytomegalovirus infection. Antigen specificity for these receptors is unknown. One entry per CDR3 protein, called by TCRdb with MiXCR from the reads. The table has about a million distinct CDR3 sequences, less than 35% seen once. Sequencing used cultured CD8+ T cells from PBMCs, obtained from culture after CMV antigen stimulation. Receptors originate from a human donor in good health (CMV status not recorded). Some clones in this sample may be carry-over from other donors' samples.

This chain joins TRBV18 and TRBJ2-5, with D tentatively TRBD1 (5 bases). The germline V gene has CDR1 KGHSH and CDR2 LQKENI. The V and J ends lost 0 bases and 7 bases respectively, with 15 bases between them. This CDR3 comprises 15 residues. The CDR3 spells CASSPPDRTPGTQYF. DNA of the CDR3: TGTGCCAGCTCACCACCCGACAGAACCCCTGGGACCCAGTACTTC.

This clonotype has a handful of counts. V is TRBV6-1 and J is TRBJ1-5, with D unresolved. Germline loops: CDR1 MNHNS, CDR2 SASEGT. Trimming pared 0 bases from V and 7 bases from J, leaving 13 bases between. CDR3 length: 15 residues. The chain's CDR3 is CASSEAVKGEQPQHF. In nucleotides, the CDR3 is TGTGCCAGCAGTGAAGCCGTAAAGGGAGAACAGCCCCAGCATTTT.

The rearrangement uses TRBV20-1 and TRBJ2-1, with 8 nucleotides matching TRBD1. CDR1 is DFQATT, CDR2 SNEGSKA, per germline (reference sequence). With V trimmed by 2 bases and J by 0 bases, 3 bases remained unmatched. This CDR3 is 15 amino acids long. CDR3 nucleotide sequence: TGCAGTGCTAGAACAGGGGGGAGCTCCTACAATGAGCAGTTCTTC. It yields the protein CSARTGGSSYNEQFF.

This clonotype was seen a few times. The chain carries TRBV6-1 and TRBJ1-1; no definite D call. V lost 7 bases to trimming and J lost 9 bases, with 12 bases between them. CDR1 and CDR2 from the germline V gene are MNHNS and SASEGT. The CDR3 length is 11 residues. This chain's CDR3 is CASMEARKAFF. The CDR3 bases are TGTGCCAGCATGGAAGCCAGGAAAGCTTTCTTT.

The chain couples TRBV7-6 to TRBJ2-7; 12 bases line up with TRBD2. V dropped 4 bases and J dropped 5; count of bases not matched to a gene: 6. Germline V gene sequence: CDR1 SGHVS, CDR2 FNYEAQ. CDR3 length: 15 amino acids. CDR3 sequence: CASSYLAGGVNEQYF. In DNA form, the CDR3 reads TGTGCCAGCAGCTATCTAGCGGGGGGGGTCAACGAGCAGTACTTC.

This clonotype was seen a few times. V usage is TRBV13 and J usage is TRBJ2-2; no clear D gene. CDR3 length: 16 amino acids. V shed 3 bases and J shed 0 bases, with 11 bases lying between them. The germline gives CDR1 PRHDT, CDR2 FYEKMQ (reference sequence). The CDR3 sequence is CASSFMSLTNTGELFF. CDR3 in DNA: TGTGCCAGCAGCTTTATGTCCCTCACGAACACCGGGGAGCTGTTTTTT.

This chain connects TRBV7-9 to TRBJ2-3; tentative D call: TRBD1 (5 bases). The germline V and J ends were trimmed by 5 bases and 2 bases, with 17 bases remaining between them. This CDR3 region has 16 residues. Germline loops: CDR1 SEHNR, CDR2 FQNEAQ (reference sequence). As DNA, the CDR3 is TGTGCCAGCAGCCCCCGGGCCAGGGCCCCCACAGATACGCAGTATTTT. As protein: CASSPRARAPTDTQYF.

This clonotype was recorded a few times. The chain links TRBV6-1 to TRBJ2-5, with unresolved D. Germline values: CDR1 MNHNS, CDR2 SASEGT. This CDR3 is 10 amino acids long. Between the trimmed V and J ends, which lost 8 bases and 5 bases, there was a span of 6 bases. Here the CDR3 DNA reads TGTGCCAGCTTTGGCGAGACCCAGTACTTC. This encodes CASFGETQYF.

The sample holds a few counts of this clonotype. The rearrangement links TRBV10-3 to TRBJ2-1; D might be TRBD2 (5 bases). This CDR3 spans 14 amino acids. V dropped 6 bases and J dropped 5 bases, with 14 bases sitting between them. Germline values: CDR1 ENHRY, CDR2 SYGVKD. CDR3 sequence (DNA): TGTGCCATCAGCCCCGGGAATCTAAACAATGAGCAGTTCTTC. Translation: CAISPGNLNNEQFF.

This clonotype was detected a few times. The chain recombines TRBV14 with TRBJ1-2; TRBD1 matches 7 bases. V lost 6 bases to trimming and J lost 1 base; unmatched junction nucleotides: 5. The germline gives CDR1 SGHDN, CDR2 FVKESK. This CDR3 spans 14 amino acids. The CDR3 loop reads CASRRTGDNYGYTF. The CDR3 nucleotides are TGTGCCAGCAGAAGGACAGGAGATAACTATGGCTACACCTTC.

The chain employs TRBV6-1 and TRBJ2-1; D not certain. V lost 6 bases and J 10 bases, leaving 13 bases between the germline ends. The CDR3 sequence is 12 residues long. Germline loops: CDR1 MNHNS, CDR2 SASEGT. The DNA for the CDR3 is TGTGCCAGCAGATCGGGTCTTCGGGAGCAGTTCTTC. Its protein is CASRSGLREQFF.

This clonotype showed up just a few times. The J gene is TRBJ1-1, the V gene TRBV5-4; no clear D. V lost 0 bases to trimming and J lost 5 bases, with 11 bases between them. The CDR3 is 14 residues long. Germline V CDR1 and CDR2: SGHNT, YYREEE (reference sequence). This CDR3 is CASSLGELLTEAFF. The CDR3, as DNA: TGTGCCAGCAGCTTGGGCGAATTATTGACTGAAGCTTTCTTT.

Of note for this clonotype: This may come from a read error, since a much larger clone is one base off. The rearrangement joins TRBV24-1 to TRBJ2-1; 8 nucleotides line up with TRBD2. The length of the CDR3 is 12 residues. Germline V gene data show CDR1 as KGHDR and CDR2 as SFDVKD. CDR3 nucleotides: TGTGCCACCAGTTTGACTAGCGCGGAGCAGTTATTC. Translating it yields CATSLTSAEQLF.